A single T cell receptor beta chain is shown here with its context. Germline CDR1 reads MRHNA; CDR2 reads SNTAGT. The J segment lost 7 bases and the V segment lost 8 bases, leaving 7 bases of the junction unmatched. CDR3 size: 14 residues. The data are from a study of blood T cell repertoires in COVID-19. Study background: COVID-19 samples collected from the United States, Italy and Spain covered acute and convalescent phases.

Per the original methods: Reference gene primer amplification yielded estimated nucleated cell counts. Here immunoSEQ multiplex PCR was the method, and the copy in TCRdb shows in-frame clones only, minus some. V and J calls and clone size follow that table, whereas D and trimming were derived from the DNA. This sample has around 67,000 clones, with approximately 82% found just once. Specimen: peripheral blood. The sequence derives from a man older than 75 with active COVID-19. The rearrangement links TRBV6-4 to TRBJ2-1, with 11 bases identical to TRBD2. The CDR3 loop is CASSLSGGVNEQFF. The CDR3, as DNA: TGTGCCAGCTCACTTAGCGGGGGGGTTAATGAGCAGTTCTTC.